One sample yielded the 2 T cell receptor beta chains listed below, sequenced in a study of siplizumab effects on memory and regulatory T cells. Libraries were prepared by immunoSEQ multiplex PCR; TCRdb keeps only in-frame clonotypes and omits some of them. Among 65,000 to 70,000 clones listed, approximately 88% were seen once. Sequenced: Tregs sorted from blood. These receptors were taken from a human donor in good health.

The chain combines TRBV19 with TRBJ1-5; D unclear. The CDR3 length is 11 residues. Germline values: CDR1 LNHDA, CDR2 SQIVND (reference sequence). V was pared by 3 bases and J by 9 bases, with 6 bases between. The CDR3 coding sequence is TGTGCCAGTAGTATTTCAGGGCCCCAGCATTTT. This sequence encodes CASSISGPQHF. Together with reference TRBV19 and TRBJ1-5, the CDR3 gives the full variable domain: DGGITQSPKYLFRKEGQNVTLSCEQNLNHDAMYWYRQDPGQGLRLIYYSQIVNDFQKGDIAEGYSVSREKKESFPLTVTSAQKNPTAFYLCASSISGPQHFGDGTRLSIL.

The gene calls are TRBV5-6 and TRBJ1-2, with TRBD1 as a possible D gene (6 bases). The CDR3 is 15 amino acids. The V gene's germline CDR1 is SGHDT and CDR2 YYEEEE. Trimming removed 1 base at V and 0 bases at J, with 10 bases between. This CDR3 is CASSLTQGANYGYTF. The CDR3 DNA reads as TGTGCCAGCAGCTTGACACAGGGAGCTAACTATGGCTACACCTTC.